This TCR delta chain was sequenced for a study of γδ T cells in repeated Plasmodium falciparum infection. At the level of the study: Samples were taken at baseline, before some infections, and 21 days after each.

TCRdb re-called the multiplex PCR reads via CATT. The sample includes 85,000 to 90,000 delta-chain clones, roughly 1.4% of them seen just once. In the case of this clone: A far larger clone is one base from this, pointing to a likely read error. The same CDR3 can be traced to other DNA sequences in this sample.

The sequenced sample was gamma-delta T cells from blood. The receptor was isolated from a pool of human donors (malaria-infected and uninfected, not separated).

The CDR3 is CALGELAPILPLLWGDTLTAQLFF. The CDR3 coding sequence is TGTGCTCTTGGGGAACTAGCCCCAATCCTTCCTCTCCTCTGGGGAGACACTTTGACAGCACAACTCTTCTTT. This chain uses TRDV1 with TRDJ2; D possibly corresponds to TRDD2 (7 bases). The J gene, missing from TCRdb, was assigned here through DNA to germline matching. This CDR3 contains 24 residues. Germline lookup yields CDR1 TSWWSYY and CDR2 QGS. Trimming stripped 0 bases from V and 0 bases from J, with 32 bases between.